Sequencing of this TCR beta chain was carried out in a study of molecular identifiers for immune sequencing clone quantification. This clonotype came up many times. The antigen remains unidentified. Study findings and constraints: Clones with over 20 RNA copies captured over 98% of effector molecules but under 1% of naive ones.

Making the bulk TCR libraries relied on previously described methods and listed TCR primers. TCRdb re-called the PCR reads through MiXCR, storing one row per CDR3 protein. The table lists 88,000 or so distinct CDR3 sequences, around 20% of them singletons. This clonotype was obtained from a human donor in good health. Some libraries in this study had Jurkat cell RNA spiked in. The specimen sequenced was naive CD8+ T cells from blood, with Jurkat cell RNA spiked in. Subset denoted: FACS-sorted CD8+CD4-CCR7+CD45RA+ naive T cells.

CDR3 sequence reads: CASSPEGLSTDTQYF. In nucleotides, the CDR3 is TGTGCCAGCAGCCCCGAGGGCCTTAGCACAGATACGCAGTATTTT. The V call is TRBV6-6, the J call TRBJ2-3; TRBD2 might be the D (5 bases). Between the trimmed V and J ends, which lost 6 bases and 0 bases, there was a span of 13 bases. Germline CDR1 MNHNY, CDR2 SVGAGI (reference sequence). The length of the CDR3 is 15 residues.